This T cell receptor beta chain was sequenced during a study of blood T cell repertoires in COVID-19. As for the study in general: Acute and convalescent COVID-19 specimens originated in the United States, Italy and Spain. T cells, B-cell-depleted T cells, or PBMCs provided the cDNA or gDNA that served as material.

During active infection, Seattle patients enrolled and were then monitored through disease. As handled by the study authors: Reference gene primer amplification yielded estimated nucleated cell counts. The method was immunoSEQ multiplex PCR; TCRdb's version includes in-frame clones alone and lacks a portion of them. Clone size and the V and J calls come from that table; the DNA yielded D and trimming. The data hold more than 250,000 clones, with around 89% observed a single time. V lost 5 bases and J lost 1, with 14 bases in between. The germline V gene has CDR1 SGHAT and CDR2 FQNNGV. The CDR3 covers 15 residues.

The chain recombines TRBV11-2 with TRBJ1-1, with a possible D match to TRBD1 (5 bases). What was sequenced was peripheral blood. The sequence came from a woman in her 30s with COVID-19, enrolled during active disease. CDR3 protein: CASSHSGRSNTEAFF. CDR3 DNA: TGTGCCAGCAGCCACTCAGGGAGGTCGAACACTGAAGCTTTCTTT. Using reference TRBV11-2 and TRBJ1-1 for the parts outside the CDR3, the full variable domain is EAGVAQSPRYKIIEKRQSVAFWCNPISGHATLYWYQQILGQGPKLLIQFQNNGVVDDSQLPKDRFSAERLKGVDSTLKIQPAKLEDSAVYLCASSHSGRSNTEAFFGQGTRLTVV.